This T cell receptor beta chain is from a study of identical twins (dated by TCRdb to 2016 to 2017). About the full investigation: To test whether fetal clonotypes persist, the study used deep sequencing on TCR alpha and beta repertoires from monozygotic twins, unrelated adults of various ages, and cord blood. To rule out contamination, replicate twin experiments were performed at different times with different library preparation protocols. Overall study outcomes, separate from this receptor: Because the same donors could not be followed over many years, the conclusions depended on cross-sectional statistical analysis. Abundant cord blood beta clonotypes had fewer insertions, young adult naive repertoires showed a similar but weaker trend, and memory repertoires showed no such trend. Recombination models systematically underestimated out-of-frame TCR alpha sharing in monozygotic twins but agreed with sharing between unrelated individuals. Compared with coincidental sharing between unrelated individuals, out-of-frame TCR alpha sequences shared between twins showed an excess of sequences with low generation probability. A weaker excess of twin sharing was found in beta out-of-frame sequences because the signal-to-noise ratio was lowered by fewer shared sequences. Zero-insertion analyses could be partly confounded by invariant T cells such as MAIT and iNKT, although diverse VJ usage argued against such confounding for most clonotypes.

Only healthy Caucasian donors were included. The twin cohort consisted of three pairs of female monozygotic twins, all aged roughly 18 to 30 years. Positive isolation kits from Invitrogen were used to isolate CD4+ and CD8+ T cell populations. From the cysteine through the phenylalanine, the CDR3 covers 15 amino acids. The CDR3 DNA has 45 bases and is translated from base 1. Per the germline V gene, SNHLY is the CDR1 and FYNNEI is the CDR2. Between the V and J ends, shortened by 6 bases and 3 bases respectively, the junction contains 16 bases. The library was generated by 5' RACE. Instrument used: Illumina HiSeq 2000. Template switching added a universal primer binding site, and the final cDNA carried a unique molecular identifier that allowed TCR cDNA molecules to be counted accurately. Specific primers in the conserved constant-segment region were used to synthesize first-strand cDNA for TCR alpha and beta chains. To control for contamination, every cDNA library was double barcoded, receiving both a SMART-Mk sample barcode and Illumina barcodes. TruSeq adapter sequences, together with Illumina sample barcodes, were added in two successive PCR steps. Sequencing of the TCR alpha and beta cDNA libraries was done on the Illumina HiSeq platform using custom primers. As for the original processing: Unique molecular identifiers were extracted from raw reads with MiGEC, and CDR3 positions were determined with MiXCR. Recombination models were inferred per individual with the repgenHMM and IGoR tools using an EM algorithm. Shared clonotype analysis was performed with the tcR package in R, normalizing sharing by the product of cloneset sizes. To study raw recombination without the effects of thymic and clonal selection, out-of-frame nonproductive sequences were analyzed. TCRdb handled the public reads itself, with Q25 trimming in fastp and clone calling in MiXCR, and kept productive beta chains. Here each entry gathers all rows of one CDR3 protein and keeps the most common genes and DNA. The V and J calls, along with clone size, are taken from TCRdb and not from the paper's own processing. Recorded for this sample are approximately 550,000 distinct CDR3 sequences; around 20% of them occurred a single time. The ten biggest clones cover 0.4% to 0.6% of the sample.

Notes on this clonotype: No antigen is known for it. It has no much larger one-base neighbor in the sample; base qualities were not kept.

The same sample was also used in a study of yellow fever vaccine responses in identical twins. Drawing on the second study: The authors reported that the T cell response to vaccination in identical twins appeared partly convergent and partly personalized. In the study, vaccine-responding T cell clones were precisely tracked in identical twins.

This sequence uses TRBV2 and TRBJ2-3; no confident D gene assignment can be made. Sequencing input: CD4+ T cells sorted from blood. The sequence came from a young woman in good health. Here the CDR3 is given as CASSQTPFGTDTQYF. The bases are TGTGCCAGCAGCCAGACTCCCTTCGGGACAGATACGCAGTATTTT.